The rows below give T cell receptor beta chains drawn from one sample of a study of regulatory T cells in long-lasting Graves disease. In TCRdb, the multiplex PCR reads were re-called with MiXCR into one record per CDR3 protein. The profile covers 400,000 to 600,000 distinct CDR3 sequences, with about 22% appearing a single time and around 7% taken by the ten largest. The input for sequencing was peripheral blood mononuclear cells (PBMCs), taken when the disease was refractory, from a patient treated with antithyroid drugs. Receptors originate from a female donor with Graves disease. Each CDR3 is given with its conserved first and last residue. Each record gives: J gene, clone size, V gene, D gene, CDR3 DNA, CDR3 protein. D genes are given only for firm matches. Some rows mark clone size as missing; the rest say once, few, many or name a class of expanded clone.

>TRBJ1-2|many|TRBV28|NA
TGTGCCAGCACGCAGGCCTTAGACTATGGCTACACCTTC
CASTQALDYGYTF
>TRBJ1-4|NA|TRBV15|NA
TGTGCCACCAGCCCACCAGCTGCAACTAATGAAAAACTGTTTTTT
CATSPPAATNEKLFF
>TRBJ1-1|NA|TRBV5-1|TRBD1
TGCGCCAGTCAGGGACAGGCCGGTACTGAAGCTTTCTTT
CASQGQAGTEAFF
>TRBJ2-5|NA|TRBV9|NA
TGTGCCAGCAGCGTAGAGGATGTCAAAGAGACCCAGTACTTC
CASSVEDVKETQYF
>TRBJ2-5|many|TRBV20-1|NA
TGCAGTGCCATACGTTTCTCAACCCCCAGGGAGACCCAGTACTTC
CSAIRFSTPRETQYF
>TRBJ1-6|few|TRBV20-1|NA
TGCAGTGCTAGAGATGGCCTACAGGGATTCCCGAATTCACCCCTCCACTTT
CSARDGLQGFPNSPLHF
>TRBJ2-7|many|TRBV6-5|NA
TGTGCCAGCAGTTACTCCTACGGCCCCTACGAGCAGTACTTC
CASSYSYGPYEQYF
>TRBJ2-5|many|TRBV6-1|NA
TGTGCCAGCAGTAAACCAACAGGGTCGGAGACCCAGTACTTC
CASSKPTGSETQYF
>TRBJ1-1|many|TRBV28|NA
TGTGCCGGCACAGGTTTTAACACTGAAGCTTTCTTT
CAGTGFNTEAFF
>TRBJ2-2|NA|TRBV20-1|TRBD2
TGCAGTGCTGCCCCAGGGAGCGGGAGGGCGTATAACACCGGGGAGCTGTTTTTT
CSAAPGSGRAYNTGELFF
>TRBJ2-7|few|TRBV28|TRBD2
TGTGCCAGCAGTCCTCTTAGGGAGGGGAGCTCCTACGAGCAGTACTTC
CASSPLREGSSYEQYF
>TRBJ1-2|many|TRBV19|NA
TGTGCCAGTAGTATAGAAACAGCGATTAACTATGGCTACACCTTC
CASSIETAINYGYTF
>TRBJ2-3|few|TRBV29-1|NA
TGCAGCGTCCCCGGGGGACAGAGCTTCACAGATACGCAGTATTTT
CSVPGGQSFTDTQYF
>TRBJ1-5|NA|TRBV5-4|NA
TGTGCCAGCAGCATTCGACAGGATCTTAGCAATCAGCCCCAGCATTTT
CASSIRQDLSNQPQHF